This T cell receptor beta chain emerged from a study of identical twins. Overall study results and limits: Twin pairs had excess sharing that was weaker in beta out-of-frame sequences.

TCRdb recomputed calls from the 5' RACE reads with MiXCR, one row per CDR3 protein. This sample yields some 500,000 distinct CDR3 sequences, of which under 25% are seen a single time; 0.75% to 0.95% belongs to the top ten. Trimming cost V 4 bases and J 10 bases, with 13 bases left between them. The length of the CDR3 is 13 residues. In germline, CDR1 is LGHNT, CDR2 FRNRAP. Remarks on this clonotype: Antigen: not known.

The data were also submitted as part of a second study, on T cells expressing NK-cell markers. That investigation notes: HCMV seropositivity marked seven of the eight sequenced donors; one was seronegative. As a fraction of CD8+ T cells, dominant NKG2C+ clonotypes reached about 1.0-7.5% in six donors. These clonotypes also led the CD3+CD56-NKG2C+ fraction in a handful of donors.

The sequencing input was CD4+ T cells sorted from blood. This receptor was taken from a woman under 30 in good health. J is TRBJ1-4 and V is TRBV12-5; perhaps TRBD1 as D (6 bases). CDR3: CASGSTGRGKLFF. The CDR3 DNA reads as TGTGCTAGTGGTTCAACAGGGCGCGGAAAACTGTTTTTT.